The sequence of this T cell receptor (beta chain) was determined in a study of blood T cell repertoires in COVID-19. Study details: Samples of COVID-19 (acute and convalescent) were obtained from the United States, Italy and Spain.

Individuals aged about 18 to 100 years were recruited from 20 to 25 US areas. Either two negative PCRs, clearance, or symptom resolution qualified Cohort 3 donors as recovered. Germline-derived CDR1 and CDR2 are MNHGY and SAAAGT. J was trimmed by 2 bases and V by 4 bases; bases with no gene match: 7. This CDR3 region has 15 residues. The table came from immunoSEQ multiplex PCR; TCRdb's copy has only in-frame clones and leaves some out. Among around 310,000 clones listed, around nine tenths were seen once. Sequencing used PBMCs or T cells enriched from blood (not recorded which). The receptor was isolated from a woman aged 35 to 49 who had recovered from COVID-19. The V gene is TRBV6-8, the J gene TRBJ2-5, with TRBD1 matching 7 bases. As DNA, the CDR3 is TGTGCCAGCAGTTTTCCGACAGGGCCTCAAGAGACCCAGTACTTC. Amino acids: CASSFPTGPQETQYF.